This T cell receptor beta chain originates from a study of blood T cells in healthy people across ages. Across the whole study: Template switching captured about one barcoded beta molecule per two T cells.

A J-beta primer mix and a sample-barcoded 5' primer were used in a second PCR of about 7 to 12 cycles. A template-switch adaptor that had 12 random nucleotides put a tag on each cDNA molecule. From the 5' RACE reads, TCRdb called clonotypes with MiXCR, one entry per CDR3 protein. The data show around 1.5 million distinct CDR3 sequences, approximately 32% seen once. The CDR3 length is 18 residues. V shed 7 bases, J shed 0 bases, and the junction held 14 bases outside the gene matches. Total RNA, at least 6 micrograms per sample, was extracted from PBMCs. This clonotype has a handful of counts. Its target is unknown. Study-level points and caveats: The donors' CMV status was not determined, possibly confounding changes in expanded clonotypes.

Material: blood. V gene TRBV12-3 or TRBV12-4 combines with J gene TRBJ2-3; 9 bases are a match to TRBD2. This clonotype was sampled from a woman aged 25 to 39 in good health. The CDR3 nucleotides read TGTGCCAGCACCGGGAACAGGGGACTAGCTAGGAGCACAGATACGCAGTATTTT. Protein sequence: CASTGNRGLARSTDTQYF.